This T cell receptor beta chain comes out of a study of blood T cell repertoires in COVID-19. Looked up from germline, CDR1 is SNHLY and CDR2 is FYNNEI. Trimming left V 5 bases short and J 6 bases short, with 10 bases between. The CDR3 consists of 12 residues. Clones were read by immunoSEQ multiplex PCR, and TCRdb kept only the in-frame ones, dropping some. The sample yields 110,000 to 150,000 clones, roughly 84% seen once. The sample taken for sequencing was peripheral blood. The TCR originated in a human donor in a cohort sampled during active COVID-19. V gene TRBV2 combines with J gene TRBJ1-2; D is possibly TRBD1 (5 bases). The CDR3 is CASSTGGNGYTF. DNA of the CDR3: TGTGCCAGCAGTACCGGGGGTAATGGCTACACCTTC.